A selection of T cell receptor beta chains follows, all from one sample in a study of blood T cell repertoires in COVID-19. TCRdb's table, derived via immunoSEQ multiplex PCR, lists solely in-frame clones and lacks some. The data contain 150,000 to 200,000 clones, roughly 73% of them singletons. Sequencing used peripheral blood. These receptor sequences come from a woman older than 75 with active or convalescent COVID-19. Each CDR3 is given with its conserved first and last residue. Fields, in order: J gene, V gene, D gene, clone size, CDR3 protein, CDR3 DNA. D genes are given only for firm matches. Size tells how often a clone was seen (once, few, many) or the class of an expanded clone, and some rows leave it out.

>TRBJ2-2|TRBV5-1|-|-
CASSPLLNTGELFF
TGCGCCAGCAGCCCCCTCCTGAACACCGGGGAGCTGTTTTTT
>TRBJ2-5|TRBV3-1/TRBV3-2|TRBD1|-
CASSQGDRQTQYF
TGTGCCAGCAGCCAGGGGGACAGACAGACCCAGTACTTC
>TRBJ1-4|TRBV6-1|TRBD1|-
CASSDGTGGEKLFF
TGTGCCAGCAGTGATGGGACAGGGGGAGAAAAACTGTTTTTT
>TRBJ1-3|TRBV6-1|-|-
CASSETPGTGNTIYF
TGTGCCAGCAGTGAAACACCGGGGACTGGAAACACCATATATTTT
>TRBJ1-4|TRBV6-1|TRBD1|-
CASSDGQVRGKLFF
TGTGCCAGCAGTGATGGACAGGTCCGAGGAAAACTGTTTTTT
>TRBJ1-2|TRBV29-1|-|-
CSVEGEGPYGYTF
TGCAGCGTTGAAGGGGAGGGGCCCTATGGCTACACCTTC
>TRBJ1-4|TRBV5-8|TRBD1|few
CASSRRQGSYTNEKLFF
TGTGCCAGCAGCAGAAGACAGGGATCTTACACTAATGAAAAACTGTTTTTT
>TRBJ2-1|TRBV9|TRBD2|-
CASSVSGLAGKNEQFF
TGTGCCAGCAGCGTAAGTGGACTAGCGGGGAAAAATGAGCAGTTCTTC
>TRBJ2-5|TRBV5-1|TRBD1|-
CASSHPGQGETQYF
TGCGCCAGCAGCCATCCCGGACAGGGAGAGACCCAGTACTTC
>TRBJ2-1|TRBV3-1/TRBV3-2|TRBD2|-
CASSQVAGGEQFF
TGTGCCAGCAGCCAGGTAGCGGGGGGCGAGCAGTTCTTC
>TRBJ1-6|TRBV7-8|-|few
CASSPGASSYNSPLHF
TGTGCCAGCAGCCCAGGGGCGAGCTCCTATAATTCACCCCTCCACTTT
>TRBJ2-7|TRBV5-8|TRBD2|-
CASSGIGGLTYEQYF
TGTGCCAGCAGCGGGATTGGGGGACTAACCTACGAGCAGTACTTC
>TRBJ2-3|TRBV4-2|TRBD2|-
CASSPQRPSSGSTDTQYF
TGTGCCAGCAGCCCCCAGAGACCTTCTAGCGGGAGCACAGATACGCAGTATTTT
>TRBJ1-1|TRBV6-5|-|-
CASSYFSNLNTEAFF
TGTGCCAGCAGTTACTTTTCCAATTTGAACACTGAAGCTTTCTTT
>TRBJ2-3|TRBV7-9|-|few
CASSSQTGTTDTQYF
TGTGCCAGCAGCTCCCAGACAGGAACCACAGATACGCAGTATTTT
>TRBJ2-5|TRBV3-1/TRBV3-2|TRBD2|-
CASSQDLGRGQETQYF
TGTGCCAGCAGCCAAGATTTAGGGAGGGGACAAGAGACCCAGTACTTC
>TRBJ2-1|TRBV5-6|-|-
CASSPTRTYEQFF
TGTGCCAGCAGCCCGACTAGGACTTATGAGCAGTTCTTC
>TRBJ2-2|TRBV7-2|TRBD2|-
CASSLSSGLAGGPAGELFF
TGTGCCAGCAGCTTATCTTCGGGACTAGCGGGGGGGCCAGCCGGGGAGCTGTTTTTT
>TRBJ2-1|TRBV2|-|-
CASSEFRSNNEQFF
TGTGCCAGCAGTGAGTTTCGAAGCAACAATGAGCAGTTCTTC
>TRBJ1-2|TRBV7-2|-|-
CASSPGVYYGYTF
TGTGCCAGCAGCCCGGGGGTCTACTATGGCTACACCTTC
>TRBJ1-2|TRBV5-1|TRBD1|few
CASSLRTGGDDGYTF
TGCGCCAGCAGCTTAAGGACAGGCGGGGACGATGGCTACACCTTC
>TRBJ1-5|TRBV19|TRBD1|-
CASWGQGAKGQPQHF
TGTGCCAGTTGGGGACAGGGGGCGAAAGGGCAGCCCCAGCATTTT
>TRBJ2-1|TRBV19|TRBD1|-
CASSMVGQGYNEQFF
TGTGCCAGTAGTATGGTAGGACAGGGTTACAATGAGCAGTTCTTC
>TRBJ2-4|TRBV4-1|-|-
CASSQGGGAKNIQYF
TGCGCCAGCAGCCAAGGTGGGGGGGCCAAAAACATTCAGTACTTC
>TRBJ1-5|TRBV21-1|-|-
CASSKSCQPQHF
TGTGCCAGCAGCAAATCCTGTCAGCCCCAGCATTTT
>TRBJ1-5|TRBV25-1|-|few
CASSKTGGNQPQHF
TGTGCCAGCAGTAAAACGGGGGGCAATCAGCCCCAGCATTTT
>TRBJ2-7|TRBV25-1|-|-
CASRTEFSYEQYF
TGTGCCAGCAGGACAGAATTCTCCTACGAGCAGTACTTC
>TRBJ2-7|TRBV4-2|-|-
CASSQDLSVGGREQYF
TGTGCCAGCAGCCAAGATCTAAGCGTAGGCGGGCGCGAGCAGTACTTC
>TRBJ2-1|TRBV19|-|-
CASSMRGLSYNEQFF
TGTGCCAGTAGTATGAGAGGACTCTCCTACAATGAGCAGTTCTTC
>TRBJ1-5|TRBV4-2|TRBD1|-
CASSHTGTGNSNQPQHF
TGTGCCAGCAGCCACACGGGGACAGGGAATAGCAATCAGCCCCAGCATTTT
>TRBJ2-1|TRBV3-1/TRBV3-2|-|-
CASGLDRSSYNEQFF
TGTGCCAGCGGTCTAGACAGGAGCTCCTACAATGAGCAGTTCTTC
>TRBJ2-7|TRBV15|TRBD2|-
CATSKGVAGSYEQYF
TGTGCCACCAGTAAGGGAGTAGCGGGATCCTACGAGCAGTACTTC
>TRBJ2-1|TRBV5-1|TRBD1|few
CASSLGQDRGNNEQFF
TGCGCCAGCAGCTTGGGACAGGACAGGGGGAACAATGAGCAGTTCTTC
>TRBJ2-5|TRBV5-1|TRBD1|-
CASSLAGQGLLQVTQYF
TGCGCCAGCAGCTTGGCCGGACAGGGTCTCCTCCAAGTGACCCAGTACTTC
>TRBJ2-7|TRBV12-3/TRBV12-4|-|few
CASSLSQRPEQYF
TGTGCCAGCAGTTTGAGTCAACGTCCCGAGCAGTACTTC
>TRBJ2-7|TRBV14|-|-
CASSQSGQREQYF
TGTGCCAGCAGCCAAAGTGGACAGCGCGAGCAGTACTTC
>TRBJ1-2|TRBV28|-|-
CASSLLGPSGGWGYTF
TGTGCCAGCAGTTTATTGGGTCCGTCCGGGGGTTGGGGCTACACCTTC
>TRBJ2-2|TRBV28|-|few
CASTRRRKRGAPATGELFF
TGTGCCAGCACCCGCCGCCGGAAACGAGGAGCGCCGGCCACCGGGGAGCTGTTTTTT
>TRBJ2-1|TRBV12-3/TRBV12-4|-|-
CASSFTARNEQFF
TGTGCCAGCAGTTTTACCGCTAGGAATGAGCAGTTCTTC
>TRBJ2-1|TRBV28|-|-
CASSPRGLQNEQFF
TGTGCCAGCAGCCCTAGGGGACTCCAGAATGAGCAGTTCTTC
>TRBJ2-1|TRBV12-5|TRBD1|-
CASAGGQAYNEQFF
TGTGCTAGTGCCGGTGGACAGGCCTACAATGAGCAGTTCTTC
>TRBJ2-4|TRBV28|-|few
CASSLFIAGGGKNIQYF
TGTGCCAGCAGTTTATTCATAGCAGGAGGAGGCAAAAACATTCAGTACTTC